The 28 T cell receptor beta chains given below trace back to one sample, sequenced in a study of blood T cell repertoires in COVID-19. TCRdb keeps only in-frame clones here, not all; method: immunoSEQ multiplex PCR. The sample includes more than 45,000 clones, about 87% of them seen just once. Sequenced: peripheral blood. All receptors derive from a man between 60 and 75 years old with acute or convalescent COVID-19.

J is TRBJ1-4 and V is TRBV6-5, with a weak D call TRBD1 (6 bases). Per germline, CDR1 MNHEY and CDR2 SVGAGI. V was clipped by 6 bases and J by 8 bases, with 16 bases between them. This CDR3 is built from 14 residues. DNA of the CDR3: TGTGCCAGCAGACCAACAGGGAGGGGCGAAAAACTGTTTTTT. Amino acids: CASRPTGRGEKLFF.

V is TRBV28 and J is TRBJ2-7; D remains unclear. In germline, CDR1 is MDHEN, CDR2 SYDVKM. The CDR3 extends over 16 amino acids. V dropped 2 bases and J dropped 1 base, with 15 bases sitting between them. The CDR3 DNA reads TGTGCCAGCAGTTTAATTGGGCAGCCGAAATCCTACGAGCAGTACTTC. It yields the protein CASSLIGQPKSYEQYF.

The genes are TRBV4-1 and TRBJ1-6; D possibly corresponds to TRBD1 (5 bases). Germline loops: CDR1 MGHRA, CDR2 YSYEKL. The CDR3 extends over 15 amino acids. V lost 1 base, J lost 7 bases, and 11 bases lay in between. The CDR3 region is CASSQATDLNSPLHF. The CDR3 DNA reads TGCGCCAGCAGCCAAGCGACAGATTTAAATTCACCCCTCCACTTT.

The chain combines TRBV19 with TRBJ1-4; TRBD1 matches at 11 bases. J was trimmed by 9 bases and V by 5 bases; bases with no gene match: 11. The CDR3 length is 16 residues. CDR1 and CDR2 from the germline V gene are LNHDA and SQIVND (reference sequence). CDR3 residues: CASSPSRTGGEQKLFF. CDR3 in DNA: TGTGCCAGTAGTCCATCCCGGACAGGGGGCGAACAAAAACTGTTTTTT. Full variable domain (rest looked up from reference TRBV19 and TRBJ1-4): DGGITQSPKYLFRKEGQNVTLSCEQNLNHDAMYWYRQDPGQGLRLIYYSQIVNDFQKGDIAEGYSVSREKKESFPLTVTSAQKNPTAFYLCASSPSRTGGEQKLFFGSGTQLSVL.

J is TRBJ2-7 and V is TRBV19; 7 nucleotides agree with TRBD1. Germline V gene data show CDR1 as LNHDA and CDR2 as SQIVND (reference sequence). Trimming removed 8 bases from V and 4 bases from J; junction bases left unmatched: 14. There are 15 residues in the CDR3. Written as DNA, the CDR3 is TGTGCCAGTTCCCCCACCGGGACAGTCGGATACGAGCAGTACTTC. Translation: CASSPTGTVGYEQYF. Using reference TRBV19 and TRBJ2-7 for the parts outside the CDR3, the full variable domain is DGGITQSPKYLFRKEGQNVTLSCEQNLNHDAMYWYRQDPGQGLRLIYYSQIVNDFQKGDIAEGYSVSREKKESFPLTVTSAQKNPTAFYLCASSPTGTVGYEQYFGPGTRLTVT.

V gene TRBV6-5 combines with J gene TRBJ2-7; TRBD2 might be the D (5 bases). V lost 0 bases and J 4 bases, leaving 13 bases between the germline ends. The CDR3 runs 15 residues. Germline assignment: CDR1 MNHEY and CDR2 SVGAGI. For the CDR3, the DNA is TGTGCCAGCAGTTACTCAGGGCGCGAGCGGTACGAGCAGTACTTC. Protein: CASSYSGRERYEQYF.

The rearrangement joins TRBV27 to TRBJ1-2; D may be TRBD1 (5 bases). Trimming pared 3 bases from V and 8 bases from J, leaving 13 bases between. Germline CDR1 and CDR2: MNHEY and SMNVEV (reference sequence). CDR3 length equals 13 residues. The CDR3 DNA reads TGTGCCAGCAGTTTTCGCGGGGGTGAAGGCTACACCTTC. Amino acids: CASSFRGGEGYTF.

J is TRBJ2-7 and V is TRBV9; the D gene is possibly TRBD2 (6 bases). The CDR3 runs to 15 residues. Trimming removed 4 bases from V and 5 bases from J, with 19 bases in between. The V gene's germline CDR1 is SGDLS and CDR2 YYNGEE. This CDR3 is CASSSSARVRDEQYF. The CDR3 DNA sequence: TGTGCCAGCAGCTCTAGCGCCCGGGTTCGGGACGAGCAGTACTTC.

The gene calls are TRBV12-3 or TRBV12-4 and TRBJ1-2; the D is unclear. With 5 bases removed from V and 2 bases from J, the gap between germline ends came to 9 bases. The CDR3 has 13 residues. DNA of the CDR3: TGTGCCAGCAGTATACAGACAAACTATGGCTACACCTTC. Its translation is CASSIQTNYGYTF.

This chain joins TRBV24-1 and TRBJ2-5, with D perhaps matching TRBD1 (6 bases). CDR3 length equals 15 residues. Trimming pared 4 bases from V and 1 base from J, leaving 12 bases between. Germline V gene sequence: CDR1 KGHDR, CDR2 SFDVKD. The CDR3 protein is CATSDQGQSQETQYF. Written as DNA, the CDR3 is TGTGCCACCAGTGACCAAGGACAGTCCCAAGAGACCCAGTACTTC.

The chain combines TRBV19 with TRBJ2-1, with D uncertain. The V gene's germline CDR1 is LNHDA and CDR2 SQIVND (reference sequence). This CDR3 has 12 amino acids. V was clipped by 3 bases and J by 10 bases, with 10 bases between them. This CDR3 is CASSITAVEQFF. The CDR3 DNA sequence: TGTGCCAGTAGTATCACCGCGGTGGAGCAGTTCTTC.

The chain is built from TRBV27 and TRBJ1-1, with D uncertain. Germline V gene sequence: CDR1 MNHEY, CDR2 SMNVEV (reference sequence). V lost 4 bases to trimming and J lost 5 bases, with 17 bases between them. The length of the CDR3 is 15 residues. The CDR3 sequence is CASSSRPGAGTEAFF. The CDR3 nucleotides are TGTGCCAGCAGTTCTCGTCCGGGAGCTGGGACTGAAGCTTTCTTT.

The chain links TRBV6-4 to TRBJ2-1; D possibly corresponds to TRBD1 (5 bases). In germline, CDR1 is MRHNA, CDR2 SNTAGT. V was clipped by 0 bases and J by 5 bases, with 8 bases between them. The length of the CDR3 is 14 residues. CDR3 DNA sequence: TGTGCCAGCAGTGACTCAGGGGCCCACAATGAGCAGTTCTTC. The encoded protein is CASSDSGAHNEQFF.

The rearrangement links TRBV7-9 to TRBJ1-2; 9 positions match TRBD1. There are 13 residues in the CDR3. The trim removed 4 bases at V and 7 bases at J, leaving 4 bases unmatched. Germline V gene lookup returns CDR1 SEHNR and CDR2 FQNEAQ (reference sequence). The CDR3 protein is CASSSAQGAGYTF. In nucleotides, the CDR3 is TGTGCCAGCAGCTCAGCACAGGGGGCTGGCTACACCTTC.

V and J are TRBV30 and TRBJ2-5; possible D gene TRBD2, 7 bases. Trimming took off 2 bases at V and 5 bases at J, with 12 bases between the two ends. The CDR3 consists of 13 residues. Germline CDR1 GTSNPN, CDR2 SVGIG (reference sequence). The CDR3 DNA is TGTGCCTGGAGTCCTAGGGGGGGGGAGACCCAGTACTTC. It specifies CAWSPRGGETQYF.

V gene TRBV9 combines with J gene TRBJ2-1; TRBD2 aligns across 9 bases. Germline lookup yields CDR1 SGDLS and CDR2 YYNGEE. This CDR3 has 17 residues. V shed 3 bases and J 0 bases; nucleotides not matched to a gene: 7. The CDR3 DNA is TGTGCCAGCAGCGGGATTAGCGGGAGTCGCTCCTACAATGAGCAGTTCTTC. Amino acids: CASSGISGSRSYNEQFF.

This chain connects TRBV5-5 to TRBJ2-7; the match to TRBD1 covers 8 bases. The V and J ends lost 2 bases and 2 bases, in that order; junction bases with no gene match: 6. Germline CDR1 SGHKS, CDR2 YYEKEE (reference sequence). This CDR3 spans 15 amino acids. The CDR3: CASSLDRGPPYEQYF. The CDR3 DNA reads TGTGCCAGCAGCTTAGACAGGGGTCCCCCCTACGAGCAGTACTTC. The entire variable domain, with the rest obtained from reference TRBV5-5 and TRBJ2-7, is as follows: DAGVTQSPTHLIKTRGQQVTLRCSPISGHKSVSWYQQVLGQGPQFIFQYYEKEERGRGNFPDRFSARQFPNYSSELNVNALLLGDSALYLCASSLDRGPPYEQYFGPGTRLTVT.

The chain uses TRBV29-1 and TRBJ2-5; D might be TRBD2 (5 bases). V lost 6 bases and J lost 2, with 10 bases in between. From germline, CDR1 is SQVTM and CDR2 ANQGSEA. This CDR3 is 12 amino acids long. The CDR3 DNA reads TGCAGCGTGTCGGAGGCGCAAGAGACCCAGTACTTC. It yields the protein CSVSEAQETQYF.

CDR3 sequence (DNA): TGTGCCTGGAGTGTAAAAGGCACAGGGACCGGGGAGCTGTTTTTT. Translation: CAWSVKGTGTGELFF. The V and J genes are TRBV30 and TRBJ2-2; D is perhaps TRBD1 (6 bases). This CDR3 has 15 residues. The germline V and J ends were trimmed by 0 bases and 5 bases, with 13 bases remaining between them. The germline gives CDR1 GTSNPN, CDR2 SVGIG (reference sequence).

The gene calls are TRBV28 and TRBJ1-5, with D possibly matching TRBD1 (6 bases). The germline V gene has CDR1 MDHEN and CDR2 SYDVKM. The CDR3 loop spans 15 amino acids. V lost 6 bases, J lost 5 bases, and 17 bases lay in between. CDR3 sequence reads: CASSPRQETYQPQHF. CDR3 nucleotide sequence: TGTGCCAGCAGCCCGAGACAGGAGACCTATCAGCCCCAGCATTTT.

This clone was observed a handful of times. The chain links TRBV25-1 to TRBJ1-2; perhaps TRBD1 as D (5 bases). The CDR3 totals 13 residues. The germline gives CDR1 MGHDK, CDR2 SYGVNS. Trimming left V 6 bases short and J 7 bases short, with 15 bases between. CDR3 DNA sequence: TGTGCCAGCAGCGCCCGGGGGGGATCTGGCTACACCTTC. Its protein product is CASSARGGSGYTF.

This sequence joins TRBV6-5 and TRBJ1-5, with a weak D call TRBD1 (6 bases). CDR1 is MNHEY, CDR2 SVGAGI, per germline. Trimming left V 6 bases short and J 3 bases short, with 15 bases between. This CDR3 is 15 amino acids long. The CDR3: CASRGHGTYNQPQHF. In DNA, the CDR3 is TGTGCCAGCAGGGGACACGGTACTTACAATCAGCCCCAGCATTTT.

The chain joins TRBV7-9 to TRBJ2-7; 7 bases are a match to TRBD1. The CDR3 loop spans 14 amino acids. CDR1 and CDR2 from the germline V gene are SEHNR and FQNEAQ (reference sequence). With 3 bases clipped from V and 3 bases from J, the junction kept 5 bases outside the gene matches. CDR3 region: CASSFKGTDYEQYF. CDR3 sequence (DNA): TGTGCCAGCAGCTTCAAAGGGACAGACTACGAGCAGTACTTC.

The chain employs TRBV3-1 (or the pseudogene TRBV3-2) and TRBJ1-2; the D is unclear. CDR1 LGHDT and CDR2 YNNKEL come from the germline V gene (reference sequence). V lost 4 bases and J lost 5, with 17 bases in between. The CDR3 has 15 residues. The CDR3 region has the DNA TGTGCCAGCAGCCCCCAGGCCAGTTCGGGGTATGGCTACACCTTC. This translates into CASSPQASSGYGYTF.

V and J are TRBV11-3 and TRBJ2-7; tentative D call: TRBD1 (6 bases). The CDR3 sequence is 15 residues long. The germline V gene has CDR1 SGHNT and CDR2 YENEEA. V lost 3 bases to trimming and J lost 4 bases, with 16 bases between them. DNA for the CDR3: TGTGCCAGCAGCTTCCCTGGACAGAGACCGTACGAGCAGTACTTC. Translation: CASSFPGQRPYEQYF.

This clone was seen a handful of times. This rearrangement joins TRBV19 to TRBJ1-1, with D hard to call. V was trimmed by 6 bases and J by 0 bases, leaving 11 bases between them. In germline, CDR1 is LNHDA, CDR2 SQIVND (reference sequence). The CDR3 spans 14 residues. The CDR3 here is CASSPGDLNTEAFF. Here the CDR3 DNA reads TGTGCCAGTAGCCCGGGAGATTTGAACACTGAAGCTTTCTTT.

This clone is judged medium-sized. The chain uses TRBV7-3 and TRBJ2-2; 11 bases map to TRBD2. The CDR3 loop spans 18 amino acids. The V and J ends lost 5 bases and 5 bases, in that order; junction bases with no gene match: 13. Looked up from germline, CDR1 is SGHTA and CDR2 is FQGTGA. The CDR3 DNA is TGTGCCAGCAGCCAGTCCGGTACTAGCGGGAGACAAACCGGGGAGCTGTTTTTT. Its protein product is CASSQSGTSGRQTGELFF.

The genes are TRBV29-1 and TRBJ2-1, with 10 bases fitting TRBD2. Germline CDR1 SQVTM, CDR2 ANQGSEA. V lost 4 bases, J lost 9 bases, and 6 bases stayed unmatched. This CDR3 is 13 amino acids long. The CDR3 is CSVALGLASEQFF. Written as DNA, the CDR3 is TGCAGCGTTGCCCTGGGACTAGCGAGTGAGCAGTTCTTC.